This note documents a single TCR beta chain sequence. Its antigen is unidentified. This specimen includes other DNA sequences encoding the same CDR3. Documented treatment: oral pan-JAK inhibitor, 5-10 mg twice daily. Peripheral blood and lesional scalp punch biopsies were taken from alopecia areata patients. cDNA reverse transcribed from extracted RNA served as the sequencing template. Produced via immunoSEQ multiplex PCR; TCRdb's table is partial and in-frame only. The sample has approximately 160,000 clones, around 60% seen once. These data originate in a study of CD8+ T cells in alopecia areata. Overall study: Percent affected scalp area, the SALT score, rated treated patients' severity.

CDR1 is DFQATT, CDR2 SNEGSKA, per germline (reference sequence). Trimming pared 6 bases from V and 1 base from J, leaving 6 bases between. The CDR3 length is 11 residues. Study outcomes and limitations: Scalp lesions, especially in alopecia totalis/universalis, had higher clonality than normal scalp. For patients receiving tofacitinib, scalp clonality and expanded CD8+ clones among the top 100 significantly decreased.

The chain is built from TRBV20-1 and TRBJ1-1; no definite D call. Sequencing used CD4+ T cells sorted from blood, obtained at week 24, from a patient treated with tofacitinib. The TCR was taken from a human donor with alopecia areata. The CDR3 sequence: CSARENTEAFF. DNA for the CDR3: TGCAGTGCCCGGGAGAACACTGAAGCTTTCTTT.